The 32 T cell receptor beta chains presented below share a single source sample, sequenced in a study of blood T cell repertoires in COVID-19. Measured with immunoSEQ multiplex PCR; TCRdb has only the in-frame clones, and not every one. In the table there are 180,000 or so clones, approximately 88% of which are singletons. Material for sequencing was peripheral blood. These receptors originate from a woman aged 40 to 49 with COVID-19, enrolled during active disease.

This chain links TRBV9 with TRBJ2-1; TRBD2 aligns across 8 bases. This CDR3 spans 14 amino acids. With V trimmed by 4 bases and J by 10 bases, 10 bases remained unmatched. Germline CDR1 is SGDLS and CDR2 is YYNGEE. The CDR3: CASSPRTSPREQFF. The CDR3 DNA sequence: TGTGCCAGCAGCCCCCGGACTAGCCCTCGCGAGCAGTTCTTC.

The CDR3 DNA reads TGTGCCAGCAGCTTGCCGGGACAGGGGGGCGATGGCTACACCTTC. Protein: CASSLPGQGGDGYTF. V is TRBV13 and J is TRBJ1-2; 11 positions match TRBD1. The CDR3 is 15 amino acids. Per germline, CDR1 PRHDT and CDR2 FYEKMQ (reference sequence). The V gene end was trimmed by 3 bases and the J gene end by 6 bases; junction bases not matched to a gene: 6.

This clone came up once. The rearrangement joins TRBV3-1 (or the pseudogene TRBV3-2) to TRBJ1-1; no clear D. The CDR3 is 14 amino acids. Germline V gene data show CDR1 as LGHDT and CDR2 as YNNKEL (reference sequence). Trimming took off 3 bases at V and 4 bases at J, with 12 bases between the two ends. The CDR3 spells CASSQLSVGTEAFF. The CDR3 coding sequence is TGTGCCAGCAGCCAGCTCTCCGTCGGCACTGAAGCTTTCTTT.

V gene TRBV11-2 combines with J gene TRBJ1-2, with TRBD1 identical over 8 bases. V trimming: 5 bases; J trimming: 7 bases; junction bases outside the gene matches: 9. The germline gives CDR1 SGHAT, CDR2 FQNNGV. The CDR3 runs to 14 residues. The CDR3 sequence: CASSQKTGAGGYTF. In DNA form, the CDR3 reads TGTGCCAGCAGCCAGAAGACAGGGGCTGGTGGCTACACCTTC. The variable domain in full, with the rest retrieved from reference TRBV11-2 and TRBJ1-2, is EAGVAQSPRYKIIEKRQSVAFWCNPISGHATLYWYQQILGQGPKLLIQFQNNGVVDDSQLPKDRFSAERLKGVDSTLKIQPAKLEDSAVYLCASSQKTGAGGYTFGSGTRLTVV.

The chain carries TRBV5-8 and TRBJ1-2, with D possibly TRBD1 on 5 matching bases. The V and J ends lost 2 bases and 4 bases respectively, with 15 bases between them. The CDR3 covers 15 residues. From germline, CDR1 is SGHTS and CDR2 YDEGEE. CDR3 bases: TGTGCCAGCAGCTTAACCCCGCGGGACCCCTATGGCTACACCTTC. This gives the protein CASSLTPRDPYGYTF.

The chain joins TRBV6-6 to TRBJ2-7; a weak D match, TRBD2 (6 bases). V was trimmed by 6 bases and J by 3 bases, leaving 12 bases between them. CDR1 MNHNY and CDR2 SVGAGI come from the germline V gene (reference sequence). CDR3 length: 13 residues. CDR3 in DNA: TGTGCCAGCAGGTCGGACTATAACTACGAGCAGTACTTC. Its protein product is CASRSDYNYEQYF.

This clone was seen more than once but under ten times. V usage is TRBV21-1 and J usage is TRBJ1-3. TRBV21-1 corresponds to a pseudogene. The CDR3 extends over 17 amino acids. CDR3 loop: CASPNSHAGLRRNTIYF. In nucleotides, the CDR3 is TGTGCCAGCCCAAATAGCCACGCGGGCCTTAGAAGAAACACCATATATTTT.

This clone was recorded once. The V and J genes are TRBV6-6 and TRBJ2-5, with 10 bases matching TRBD2. V was clipped by 7 bases and J by 2 bases; unmatched bases: 7. The germline V gene has CDR1 MNHNY and CDR2 SVGAGI (reference sequence). The CDR3 is 15 amino acids. The chain's CDR3 is CASIAGTSVQETQYF. The CDR3 DNA reads as TGTGCCAGCATTGCCGGGACTAGCGTACAAGAGACCCAGTACTTC.

The chain couples TRBV5-1 to TRBJ2-1, with 8 bases identical to TRBD2. The V gene's germline CDR1 is SGHRS and CDR2 YFSETQ. J was trimmed by 6 bases and V by 3 bases; bases with no gene match: 5. This CDR3 contains 14 residues. The CDR3 sequence: CASSYPGGGNEQFF. CDR3 nucleotides: TGCGCCAGCAGCTACCCGGGGGGGGGCAATGAGCAGTTCTTC.

This clone was observed at least ten times. This rearrangement joins TRBV7-9 to TRBJ2-5; D gene ambiguous. CDR1 is SEHNR, CDR2 FQNEAQ, per germline (reference sequence). Trimming pared 2 bases from V and 5 bases from J, leaving 12 bases between. This CDR3 is built from 14 residues. CDR3 sequence reads: CASSLMAVGETQYF. DNA of the CDR3: TGTGCCAGCAGCTTAATGGCGGTCGGGGAGACCCAGTACTTC.

This rearrangement joins TRBV3-1 (or the pseudogene TRBV3-2) to TRBJ1-2, with 8 bases that match TRBD1. The junction had 1 base not matched to a gene; V was cut back by 2 bases and J by 5 bases. Per the germline V gene, CDR1 is LGHDT and CDR2 is YNNKEL (reference sequence). The CDR3 runs 13 residues. The CDR3 coding sequence is TGTGCCAGCAGCCAACGGACAGGGTATGGCTACACCTTC. Translation: CASSQRTGYGYTF.

This rearrangement joins TRBV5-4 to TRBJ2-4, with D perhaps TRBD1 (7 bases). The length of the CDR3 is 14 residues. Trimming shortened V by 4 bases and J by 3 bases, and 11 bases separated the two germline ends. Germline assignment: CDR1 SGHNT and CDR2 YYREEE (reference sequence). The CDR3 is CASSGGTDKNIQYF. CDR3 coding DNA: TGTGCCAGCAGCGGGGGGACAGACAAAAACATTCAGTACTTC.

This chain joins TRBV2 and TRBJ2-2; 7 nucleotides match TRBD2. This CDR3 has 15 residues. The V segment lost 8 bases and the J segment 5 bases; nucleotides outside the gene matches: 11. Per the germline V gene, CDR1 is SNHLY and CDR2 is FYNNEI. The CDR3 nucleotides are TGTGCCAGCCGACGCGGGGGTTGGGGGACCGGGGAGCTGTTTTTT. Protein: CASRRGGWGTGELFF.

The chain couples TRBV19 to TRBJ2-7; 7 positions agree with TRBD1. The V segment lost 0 bases and the J segment 2 bases; nucleotides outside the gene matches: 4. Germline CDR1 and CDR2: LNHDA and SQIVND (reference sequence). CDR3 length: 15 residues. The CDR3 nucleotides read TGTGCCAGTAGTATAGAGGGGGACAGAGCCTACGAGCAGTACTTC. Translating gives CASSIEGDRAYEQYF.

This chain uses TRBV5-1 with TRBJ1-1; 9 positions agree with TRBD1. The V gene's germline CDR1 is SGHRS and CDR2 YFSETQ. Trimming cost V 1 base and J 5 bases; bases outside gene matches: 12. The CDR3 sequence is 17 residues long. The CDR3 bases are TGCGCCAGCAGCTTGAACAGGGGGCGCCTCGCGTGGACTGAAGCTTTCTTT. This codes for CASSLNRGRLAWTEAFF.

The chain carries TRBV5-4 and TRBJ2-2; 10 bases agree with TRBD2. Germline CDR1 and CDR2: SGHNT and YYREEE (reference sequence). This CDR3 is built from 19 residues. V gave up 2 bases and J gave up 0 bases; unmatched junction bases: 10. DNA of the CDR3: TGTGCCAGCAGCTTTCCACGGCCTAGCGGGGGCGCGAACACCGGGGAGCTGTTTTTT. It yields the protein CASSFPRPSGGANTGELFF. The whole variable domain, filled in from reference TRBV5-4 and TRBJ2-2, reads ETGVTQSPTHLIKTRGQQVTLRCSSQSGHNTVSWYQQALGQGPQFIFQYYREEENGRGNFPPRFSGLQFPNYSSELNVNALELDDSALYLCASSFPRPSGGANTGELFFGEGSRLTVL.

The genes are TRBV5-4 and TRBJ2-5; 10 nucleotides agree with TRBD2. Germline V lookup: CDR1 SGHNT, CDR2 YYREEE (reference sequence). This CDR3 spans 15 amino acids. Trimming removed 3 bases from V and 1 base from J; junction bases left unmatched: 3. In DNA, the CDR3 is TGTGCCAGCAGCTCTAGCGGGGGACCCCAAGAGACCCAGTACTTC. Translated, it gives CASSSSGGPQETQYF.

The chain links TRBV28 to TRBJ2-5; 8 bases line up with TRBD1. Germline values: CDR1 MDHEN, CDR2 SYDVKM. With V trimmed by 5 bases and J by 4 bases, 6 bases remained unmatched. The CDR3 sequence is 14 residues long. The DNA of the CDR3 is TGTGCCAGCAGTCTAGGACAGGGAAGAGAGACCCAGTACTTC. It codes for CASSLGQGRETQYF.

The chain is built from TRBV27 and TRBJ2-3, with no clear D. V dropped 5 bases and J dropped 2 bases, with 20 bases sitting between them. Per the germline V gene, CDR1 is MNHEY and CDR2 is SMNVEV (reference sequence). This CDR3 is 17 amino acids long. CDR3 protein: CASSQDLGGVTTDTQYF. The CDR3 DNA sequence: TGTGCCAGCAGTCAAGACTTAGGTGGTGTTACCACAGATACGCAGTATTTT.

This chain links TRBV7-8 with TRBJ2-1; the D gene is possibly TRBD2 (5 bases). The germline gives CDR1 SGHVS, CDR2 FQNEAQ. Between the trimmed V and J ends, which lost 6 bases and 0 bases, there was a span of 9 bases. The CDR3 has 14 residues. The DNA of the CDR3 is TGTGCCAGCAGAACTAGAAGCTCCTACAATGAGCAGTTCTTC. Residues: CASRTRSSYNEQFF.

This rearrangement joins TRBV11-1 to TRBJ2-7; 8 bases align to TRBD2. With V trimmed by 4 bases and J by 1 base, 3 bases remained unmatched. Germline V gene data show CDR1 as SGHAT and CDR2 as FQDESV (reference sequence). The CDR3 totals 14 residues. The CDR3 spells CASSSGGGSYEQYF. The CDR3 coding sequence is TGTGCCAGCAGCTCCGGGGGGGGGTCCTACGAGCAGTACTTC.

The chain employs TRBV10-3 and TRBJ2-7; weak D call: TRBD2 (6 bases). The V and J ends lost 10 bases and 6 bases respectively, with 19 bases between them. The CDR3 extends over 13 amino acids. CDR1 ENHRY and CDR2 SYGVKD come from the germline V gene. The DNA of the CDR3 is TGTGCCAGCGGGACCCCTTTTTCGGCCGAGCAGTACTTC. This encodes CASGTPFSAEQYF.

A single count supports this clone. This sequence joins TRBV19 and TRBJ2-1; TRBD2 matches at 13 bases. The V and J ends lost 7 bases and 9 bases, in that order; junction bases with no gene match: 12. Germline V gene data show CDR1 as LNHDA and CDR2 as SQIVND (reference sequence). The CDR3 is made up of 16 amino acids. The DNA of the CDR3 is TGTGCCAGTACCAGACCGGGACTAGCGGGGAGGGGTGAGCAGTTCTTC. Translating it yields CASTRPGLAGRGEQFF.

This chain uses TRBV5-6 with TRBJ2-3; 7 nucleotides agree with TRBD2. Germline CDR1 SGHDT, CDR2 YYEEEE. The CDR3 covers 17 residues. V was pared by 3 bases and J by 1 base, with 11 bases of the junction left unmatched. The CDR3 region is CASSSYLTSGGTDTQYF. In DNA form, the CDR3 reads TGTGCCAGCAGCTCCTATCTAACCAGCGGGGGCACAGATACGCAGTATTTT.

This clone was seen only a few times. CDR3 region: CASSLDQGRIPEAFF. In nucleotides, the CDR3 is TGTGCCAGCAGCTTAGATCAGGGTCGGATTCCTGAAGCTTTCTTT. V gene TRBV7-8 combines with J gene TRBJ1-1; D is possibly TRBD1 (5 bases). CDR1 and CDR2 (germline): SGHVS, FQNEAQ. Trimming stripped 1 base from V and 6 bases from J, with 15 bases between. This CDR3 is built from 15 residues.

This clone was picked up one time. J is TRBJ1-6 and V is TRBV2, with D possibly TRBD1 on 6 matching bases. This CDR3 is 14 amino acids long. Trimming took off 6 bases at V and 9 bases at J, with 15 bases between the two ends. Germline V CDR1 and CDR2: SNHLY, FYNNEI. CDR3 in amino acids: CASRKTGSGSPLHF. DNA of the CDR3: TGTGCCAGCAGAAAAACAGGGTCAGGTTCACCCCTCCACTTT. Supplemented by reference TRBV2 and TRBJ1-6, the full variable domain reads EPEVTQTPSHQVTQMGQEVILRCVPISNHLYFYWYRQILGQKVEFLVSFYNNEISEKSEIFDDQFSVERPDGSNFTLKIRSTKLEDSAMYFCASRKTGSGSPLHFGNGTRLTVT.

The chain employs TRBV7-2 and TRBJ1-5; D is perhaps TRBD1 (6 bases). This CDR3 comprises 15 residues. CDR1 is SGHTA, CDR2 FQGNSA, per germline. V lost 2 bases to trimming and J lost 3 bases, with 11 bases between them. CDR3: CASSLIGGINQPQHF. The CDR3, as DNA: TGTGCCAGCAGCTTAATAGGGGGAATCAATCAGCCCCAGCATTTT.

The CDR3 region has the DNA TGTGCCAGCAGCTCTACGGGGGGGGACTATGGCTACACCTTC. Protein: CASSSTGGDYGYTF. The chain employs TRBV5-4 and TRBJ1-2; possible D gene TRBD1, 5 bases. The germline V and J ends were trimmed by 3 bases and 3 bases, with 12 bases remaining between them. Germline V gene data show CDR1 as SGHNT and CDR2 as YYREEE (reference sequence). The CDR3 contains 14 residues.

This clone showed up just once. The chain employs TRBV24-1 and TRBJ2-5; 10 bases are shared with TRBD2. CDR1 and CDR2 (germline): KGHDR, SFDVKD. The V and J ends lost 0 bases and 5 bases, in that order; junction bases with no gene match: 11. CDR3 length: 18 amino acids. Here the CDR3 DNA reads TGTGCCACCAGTGATTTGCCTAGCGGGGGTTCAGGACGGGAGACCCAGTACTTC. It yields the protein CATSDLPSGGSGRETQYF.

The gene calls are TRBV6-4 and TRBJ1-6, with 7 bases lining up with TRBD1. V dropped 6 bases and J dropped 10; count of bases not matched to a gene: 6. Germline V gives CDR1 MRHNA, CDR2 SNTAGT. CDR3 size: 13 residues. CDR3 in DNA: TGTGCCAGCAGGCGACAGGGCCAATCACCCCTCCACTTT. Residues: CASRRQGQSPLHF.

The rearrangement links TRBV9 to TRBJ1-5; D may be TRBD1 (5 bases). The CDR3 runs 14 residues. V dropped 3 bases and J dropped 2 bases, with 9 bases sitting between them. The germline V gene has CDR1 SGDLS and CDR2 YYNGEE. The CDR3, as DNA: TGTGCCAGCAGCGCAGGAGGGGGCAATCAGCCCCAGCATTTT. Translation: CASSAGGGNQPQHF.

The V gene is TRBV3-1 (or the pseudogene TRBV3-2), the J gene TRBJ2-7, with D perhaps matching TRBD1 (6 bases). This CDR3 contains 15 residues. V shed 5 bases and J shed 1 base, with 15 bases lying between them. Germline-derived CDR1 and CDR2 are LGHDT and YNNKEL (reference sequence). CDR3 region: CASSTRTDLSYEQYF. As DNA, the CDR3 is TGTGCCAGCAGCACCCGGACAGATCTATCCTACGAGCAGTACTTC.